These 27 T cell receptor beta chains were all obtained from the same sample, sequenced in a study of T cells in Graves' hyperthyroidism and ophthalmopathy. RNA transcripts yielded amplified TCR beta CDR3 regions. HTBI primers were the set used in a first-round RT-PCR of the TCR CDR3. TCRdb redid the calling of the multiplex PCR reads with MiXCR, one entry per CDR3 protein. The sample carries 500,000 to 700,000 distinct CDR3 sequences, around 15% recorded once. Sequenced: blood. The receptor source for this set is a woman between 18 and 29 years old with Graves' hyperthyroidism.

This clonotype was counted ten times or more. This chain connects TRBV11-3 to TRBJ2-3; 7 positions match TRBD2. Trimming took 3 bases from V and 2 from J; bases not matched to a gene: 8. The CDR3 totals 16 residues. The germline V gene encodes CDR1 SGHNT and CDR2 YENEEA. Here the CDR3 reads CASSFIGRGNTDTQYF. CDR3 nucleotides: TGTGCCAGCAGCTTTATCGGGCGGGGGAACACAGATACGCAGTATTTT. Drawing the rest from reference TRBV11-3 and TRBJ2-3, the complete variable domain is EAGVVQSPRYKIIEKKQPVAFWCNPISGHNTLYWYLQNLGQGPELLIRYENEEAVDDSQLPKDRFSAERLKGVDSTLKIQPAELGDSAVYLCASSFIGRGNTDTQYFGPGTRLTVL.

In this sample, this clonotype turned up many times. The chain uses TRBV6-5 and TRBJ1-2, with D unresolved. V was pared by 0 bases and J by 8 bases, with 10 bases between. The CDR3 covers 13 residues. The germline CDR1 and CDR2 sequences are MNHEY and SVGAGI. In DNA, the CDR3 is TGTGCCAGCAGTTACTCGACCGGGTACGGCTACACCTTC. It encodes CASSYSTGYGYTF.

This clonotype was observed a handful of times. The chain recombines TRBV3-1 with TRBJ2-1, with 15 bases that match TRBD2. CDR3 length: 14 residues. The V gene's germline CDR1 is LGHDT and CDR2 YNNKEL (reference sequence). V dropped 0 bases and J dropped 12; count of bases not matched to a gene: 0. The CDR3 DNA reads TGTGCCAGCAGCCAAGAGGGACTAGCGGGAGGGCAGTTCTTC. Encoded protein: CASSQEGLAGGQFF.

The sample holds a few counts of this clonotype. This chain joins TRBV29-1 and TRBJ2-5; perhaps TRBD1 as D (6 bases). The CDR3 covers 13 residues. V dropped 4 bases and J dropped 4 bases, with 13 bases sitting between them. Per the germline V gene, CDR1 is SQVTM and CDR2 is ANQGSEA. The CDR3 reads CSVGLTGRETQYF. The CDR3 DNA sequence: TGCAGCGTTGGCTTAACAGGGAGAGAGACCCAGTACTTC.

This clonotype was seen at least ten times. CDR3 residues: CATREREGPYEQYF. For the CDR3, the DNA is TGTGCCACCCGCGAGCGGGAGGGCCCCTACGAGCAGTACTTC. The chain has TRBV10-3 and TRBJ2-7, with 10 bases aligning to TRBD2. V was clipped by 10 bases and J by 2 bases; unmatched bases: 8. This CDR3 spans 14 amino acids. Germline V gives CDR1 ENHRY, CDR2 SYGVKD.

Points on this clonotype: A single base separates this from a much larger clone, so it may be a read error. V gene TRBV18 combines with J gene TRBJ1-6; TRBD1 matches 8 bases. Germline V lookup: CDR1 KGHSH, CDR2 LQKENI. CDR3 length: 16 residues. With 5 bases clipped from V and 9 bases from J, the junction kept 12 bases outside the gene matches. The CDR3 DNA sequence: TGTGCCAGCTCAACCGAGACAGGGGAAGATGGTTCACCCCTCCACTTT. Encoded protein: CASSTETGEDGSPLHF.

This clonotype showed up just a few times. The chain is built from TRBV4-1 and TRBJ1-2, with 10 bases aligning to TRBD1. CDR1 is MGHRA, CDR2 YSYEKL, per germline. J was trimmed by 8 bases and V by 1 base; bases with no gene match: 16. The CDR3 covers 18 residues. The CDR3 sequence: CASSQAWSDRGPYGGYTF. The CDR3 region has the DNA TGCGCCAGCAGCCAAGCATGGTCCGACAGGGGGCCATATGGAGGCTACACCTTC.

This clonotype was seen more than once but under ten times. This chain links TRBV11-2 with TRBJ2-3; no clear D. The V and J ends lost 1 base and 6 bases respectively, with 8 bases between them. The CDR3 sequence is 13 residues long. The germline CDR1 and CDR2 sequences are SGHAT and FQNNGV. CDR3 nucleotide sequence: TGTGCCAGCAGCTTAGGGGTTAAGGATACGCAGTATTTT. Protein: CASSLGVKDTQYF.

This clonotype was detected ten times or more. This chain uses TRBV12-5 with TRBJ2-7, with 9 bases identical to TRBD1. This CDR3 spans 17 amino acids. Losses at the gene ends were 2 bases for V and 1 base for J; bases not matched to a gene: 9. From germline, CDR1 is LGHNT and CDR2 FRNRAP. The CDR3 loop reads CASGLTGGSMRSYEQYF. CDR3 bases: TGTGCTAGTGGTTTGACAGGGGGCTCAATGAGGTCCTACGAGCAGTACTTC.

This clonotype was seen repeatedly, ten times or more. This chain uses TRBV9 with TRBJ2-2; TRBD2 is a possible D gene (5 bases). Germline CDR1 is SGDLS and CDR2 is YYNGEE. Trimming pared 5 bases from V and 5 bases from J, leaving 16 bases between. CDR3 size: 15 residues. CDR3 in amino acids: CASREGWEWTGELFF. As DNA, the CDR3 is TGTGCCAGCAGGGAAGGATGGGAGTGGACCGGGGAGCTGTTTTTT.

This clonotype was observed at least ten times. The genes are TRBV20-1 and TRBJ1-1; D may be TRBD1 (5 bases). This CDR3 has 14 amino acids. With 1 base removed from V and 5 bases from J, the gap between germline ends came to 14 bases. Germline V gene lookup returns CDR1 DFQATT and CDR2 SNEGSKA (reference sequence). This chain's CDR3 is CSARGEQVTTEAFF. CDR3 DNA: TGCAGTGCTAGAGGTGAACAGGTAACGACTGAAGCTTTCTTT.

This clonotype was counted between two and nine times. The genes are TRBV29-1 and TRBJ2-1; 8 bases agree with TRBD2. This CDR3 has 12 amino acids. Germline lookup yields CDR1 SQVTM and CDR2 ANQGSEA. V trimming: 6 bases; J trimming: 8 bases; junction bases outside the gene matches: 6. The CDR3 sequence: CSVGRGVYEQFF. Written as DNA, the CDR3 is TGCAGCGTGGGGCGGGGGGTCTATGAGCAGTTCTTC.

At least ten counts were recorded for this clonotype. The V gene is TRBV18, the J gene TRBJ2-3; either TRBD1 or TRBD2 may supply D (5 bases each). The CDR3 loop spans 14 amino acids. Germline-derived CDR1 and CDR2 are KGHSH and LQKENI. Trimming pared 6 bases from V and 5 bases from J, leaving 15 bases between. CDR3 sequence reads: CASSPATRGDTQYF. The CDR3 bases are TGTGCCAGCTCCCCAGCCACGAGGGGAGATACGCAGTATTTT.

As for this clonotype: Likely a read error: the CDR3 ends without its conserved phenylalanine or tryptophan. The gene calls are TRBV5-1 and TRBJ2-7, with 8 positions matching TRBD1. The J segment lost 5 bases and the V segment lost 1 base, leaving 5 bases of the junction unmatched. The CDR3 covers 14 residues. Per the germline V gene, CDR1 is SGHRS and CDR2 is YFSETQ. The CDR3 DNA follows: TGCGCCAGCAGCTTGTCAGGGGGCTTCAACGAGCAGTACTCC. Translating it yields CASSLSGGFNEQYS.

This clonotype was picked up many times. The chain has TRBV28 and TRBJ1-6; 7 bases align to TRBD1. Germline assignment: CDR1 MDHEN and CDR2 SYDVKM. The CDR3 length is 17 residues. Germline trimming cut 2 bases from V and 7 bases from J; bases unmatched to any gene: 11. This chain's CDR3 is CASSLSWAGGRNSPLHF. The CDR3 DNA follows: TGTGCCAGCAGTTTAAGCTGGGCAGGGGGAAGAAATTCACCCCTCCACTTT.

This clonotype turned up a few times. The chain employs TRBV5-1 and TRBJ2-7; 8 nucleotides align to TRBD1. J was trimmed by 4 bases and V by 2 bases; bases with no gene match: 8. Germline CDR1 reads SGHRS; CDR2 reads YFSETQ. The CDR3 is 15 residues long. This CDR3 is CASSLWTGSVYEQYF. The CDR3 nucleotides read TGCGCCAGCAGCTTATGGACAGGGTCCGTGTACGAGCAGTACTTC.

This clonotype was seen only a few times. The CDR3 sequence: CASSFRTSGPYNEQFF. DNA of the CDR3: TGTGCCAGCAGCTTTAGGACTAGCGGGCCCTACAATGAGCAGTTCTTC. The rearrangement joins TRBV7-9 to TRBJ2-1, with 11 bases matching TRBD2. The CDR3 loop spans 16 amino acids. Germline CDR1 is SEHNR and CDR2 is FQNEAQ (reference sequence). Losses at the gene ends were 3 bases for V and 2 bases for J; bases not matched to a gene: 3.

This clonotype was recorded a few times. V usage is TRBV11-3 and J usage is TRBJ1-1; 7 positions agree with TRBD1. The CDR3 is 14 residues long. CDR1 is SGHNT and CDR2 is YENEEA in the germline V gene. The V and J ends lost 4 bases and 5 bases, in that order; junction bases with no gene match: 7. For the CDR3, the DNA is TGTGCCAGCAGCTCCGTACAGGGGTTAACTGAAGCTTTCTTT. Translated: CASSSVQGLTEAFF.

This clonotype showed up just a few times. V and J are TRBV20-1 and TRBJ1-5; the match to TRBD1 covers 10 bases. Germline CDR1 is DFQATT and CDR2 is SNEGSKA (reference sequence). This CDR3 has 14 amino acids. With 2 bases clipped from V and 5 bases from J, the junction kept 3 bases outside the gene matches. CDR3 in DNA: TGCAGTGCTAGACGGGGACAGGGGTATCAGCCCCAGCATTTT. It translates to CSARRGQGYQPQHF.

The chain combines TRBV20-1 with TRBJ2-5; 7 nucleotides match TRBD2. V shed 5 bases and J 8 bases; nucleotides not matched to a gene: 11. The CDR3 contains 13 residues. Germline-derived CDR1 and CDR2 are DFQATT and SNEGSKA (reference sequence). CDR3 in amino acids: CSALIAGEDTQYF. In nucleotides, the CDR3 is TGCAGTGCTCTTATTGCGGGAGAGGATACCCAGTACTTC.

The chain joins TRBV5-1 to TRBJ2-2; D may correspond to TRBD1 or TRBD2 (5 bases each). V shed 2 bases and J shed 4 bases, with 12 bases lying between them. CDR3 length equals 15 residues. CDR1 and CDR2 from the germline V gene are SGHRS and YFSETQ. The CDR3 coding sequence is TGCGCCAGCAGCTTTGGGGGTACACTCACCGGGGAGCTGTTTTTT. The encoded protein is CASSFGGTLTGELFF.

This chain connects TRBV7-2 to TRBJ2-7, with 10 bases identical to TRBD2. J gave up 0 bases and V 0 bases, and 2 bases lay outside the gene matches. The germline gives CDR1 SGHTA, CDR2 FQGNSA. The CDR3 runs to 16 residues. CDR3 sequence reads: CASSLAGLADSYEQYF. In DNA form, the CDR3 reads TGTGCCAGCAGCTTAGCTGGACTAGCGGACTCCTACGAGCAGTACTTC.

V gene TRBV20-1 combines with J gene TRBJ2-7; TRBD2 matches 14 bases. The J segment lost 3 bases and the V segment lost 3 bases, leaving 4 bases of the junction unmatched. CDR1 and CDR2 from the germline V gene are DFQATT and SNEGSKA (reference sequence). This CDR3 spans 15 amino acids. CDR3 amino acids: CSARDGTSGSYEQYF. The CDR3 bases are TGCAGTGCTAGGGACGGGACTAGCGGGAGCTACGAGCAGTACTTC.

This clonotype came up a few times. The germline gene is not matched at one end of the junction; a read error may be the cause. This rearrangement joins TRBV20-1 to TRBJ1-2; tentatively, D is TRBD1 (5 bases). Per the germline V gene, CDR1 is DFQATT and CDR2 is SNEGSKA (reference sequence). CDR3 length: 14 amino acids. The CDR3 nucleotides are TGCAGGGCTAGTCCGGGGGGGGTAGACTATGGCTACACCTTC. It is translated as CRASPGGVDYGYTF.

In this sample, this clonotype turned up a few times. The CDR3 here is CASSTGQHTGELFF. CDR3 nucleotides: TGTGCCAGCAGTACGGGACAGCACACCGGGGAGCTGTTTTTT. The chain uses TRBV12-3 or TRBV12-4 and TRBJ2-2; 7 nucleotides agree with TRBD1. J was trimmed by 3 bases and V by 5 bases; bases with no gene match: 3. The CDR3 runs 14 residues.

The V call is TRBV7-2, the J call TRBJ2-7, with 12 bases identical to TRBD2. The trim removed 6 bases at V and 7 bases at J, leaving 13 bases unmatched. In germline, CDR1 is SGHTA, CDR2 FQGNSA. The CDR3 sequence is 16 residues long. The chain's CDR3 is CASRPDASGGAGEQYF. The CDR3 DNA reads as TGTGCCAGCAGACCGGACGCTAGCGGGGGGGCGGGGGAGCAGTACTTC.

This clonotype has at least ten counts. The chain employs TRBV6-1 and TRBJ2-5, with 8 bases matching TRBD1. Germline CDR1 reads MNHNS; CDR2 reads SASEGT. The CDR3 contains 14 residues. V trimming: 2 bases; J trimming: 4 bases; junction bases outside the gene matches: 3. CDR3 DNA: TGTGCCAGCAGTGAAAGGACAGGGATAGAGACCCAGTACTTC. Its translation is CASSERTGIETQYF.